Presented here are 23 T cell receptor beta chains from one specimen sequenced in a study of CD8+CD57+ T cells in acquired aplastic anemia. TCR beta VDJ and CDR3 were profiled, and genomic DNA was the template. Each CDR3 protein gets one entry after TCRdb re-called the reads with MiXCR. The sample has a few hundred thousand distinct CDR3 sequences; about 37% are singletons. Sequencing used sorted CD4+, CD8+, or CD8+CD57+ T cells (not recorded which) from PBMCs. The receptors were sampled from a human donor in good health, serving as a control.

At least ten counts were recorded for this clonotype. This sequence joins TRBV7-2 and TRBJ2-5; D perhaps matches TRBD1 (5 bases). Germline CDR1 reads SGHTA; CDR2 reads FQGNSA. The CDR3 runs to 14 residues. Deletions cut 4 bases from V and 1 base from J, with 10 bases between. CDR3 nucleotide sequence: TGTGCCAGCAGCTCTTGGGGCGGCCAAGAGACCCAGTACTTC. Encoded protein: CASSSWGGQETQYF.

V gene TRBV4-1 combines with J gene TRBJ2-1, with no clear D. The ends were cut back, 0 bases at V and 4 bases at J, with 13 bases in the middle. This CDR3 contains 16 residues. Germline lookup yields CDR1 MGHRA and CDR2 YSYEKL. The CDR3 reads CASSQERPPIYNEQFF. CDR3 nucleotides: TGCGCCAGCAGCCAAGAAAGACCCCCAATTTACAATGAGCAGTTCTTC.

To note about this clonotype: A much larger clone is a single base away; this may be a read error. The chain combines TRBV7-8 with TRBJ1-2; D not certain. This CDR3 has 14 amino acids. Trimming removed 1 base at V and 6 bases at J, with 12 bases between. CDR1 is SGHVS, CDR2 FQNEAQ, per germline. The CDR3 is CASSLDKGNHGYTF. For the CDR3, the DNA is TGTGCCAGCAGCTTAGATAAAGGGAACCATGGCTACACCTTC.

With regard to this clonotype: This is likely a read error, given that the CDR3 carries no conserved phenylalanine or tryptophan at its end. V gene TRBV20-1 combines with J gene TRBJ1-5; D remains unclear. Trimming shortened V by 6 bases and J by 7 bases, and 13 bases separated the two germline ends. The CDR3 is 12 residues long. Germline V lookup: CDR1 DFQATT, CDR2 SNEGSKA (reference sequence). The CDR3 coding sequence is TGCAGTGCCGCCGGGTCCATCCAGCCCCAGCATTCT. Protein product: CSAAGSIQPQHS.

In regard to this clonotype: Being one base from a much bigger clone, this may be a read error. CDR3 protein: CASSQVSTALYGHTF. The DNA for the CDR3 is TGCGCCAGCAGCCAAGTCTCCACGGCTTTATATGGCCACACCTTC. The chain recombines TRBV4-1 with TRBJ1-2, with D uncertain. This CDR3 comprises 15 residues. Germline V gene lookup returns CDR1 MGHRA and CDR2 YSYEKL.

The table lists this clonotype with a few counts. V usage is TRBV15 and J usage is TRBJ2-7; D call uncertain. The V gene lost 5 bases and the J gene lost 2 bases, with 10 bases spanning the gap. Germline CDR1 LNHNV, CDR2 YYDKDF (reference sequence). This CDR3 contains 13 residues. CDR3 in amino acids: CATSGRGAYEQYF. The DNA for the CDR3 is TGTGCCACCAGCGGGCGAGGCGCCTACGAGCAGTACTTC.

This clonotype was detected many times. The V and J genes are TRBV7-9 and TRBJ2-5; D unresolved. In germline, CDR1 is SEHNR, CDR2 FQNEAQ (reference sequence). V was clipped by 7 bases and J by 7 bases, with 16 bases between them. This CDR3 is 13 amino acids long. The CDR3 here is CASTKSGSRTQYF. The CDR3 DNA is TGTGCCAGCACCAAATCGGGCAGCCGGACCCAGTACTTC. Complete variable domain (other parts from reference TRBV7-9 and TRBJ2-5): DTGVSQNPRHKITKRGQNVTFRCDPISEHNRLYWYRQTLGQGPEFLTYFQNEAQLEKSRLLSDRFSAERPKGSFSTLEIQRTEQGDSAMYLCASTKSGSRTQYFGPGTRLLVL.

This clonotype was observed at least ten times. V usage is TRBV9 and J usage is TRBJ1-2; D call uncertain. Trimming pared 4 bases from V and 7 bases from J, leaving 17 bases between. Germline values: CDR1 SGDLS, CDR2 YYNGEE. The CDR3 spans 14 residues. CDR3 nucleotides: TGTGCCAGCAGCCCATCCCATGGACTTACTGGCTACACCTTC. Its translation is CASSPSHGLTGYTF.

The sample holds one count of this clonotype. J is TRBJ1-2 and V is TRBV15, with 7 bases aligning to TRBD1. The V segment lost 5 bases and the J segment 8 bases; nucleotides outside the gene matches: 14. The CDR3 contains 15 residues. Germline CDR1 is LNHNV and CDR2 is YYDKDF (reference sequence). As DNA, the CDR3 is TGTGCCACCAGCGTTGAAGATCTTGGACAGGCGGGCTACACCTTC. Amino acid sequence: CATSVEDLGQAGYTF.

This clonotype has ten or more counts. V is TRBV2 and J is TRBJ1-2; maybe TRBD1 (5 bases). This CDR3 is built from 13 residues. Trimming pared 4 bases from V and 8 bases from J, leaving 14 bases between. The germline V gene has CDR1 SNHLY and CDR2 FYNNEI. CDR3: CASSVGVRVGYTF. As DNA, the CDR3 is TGTGCCAGCAGTGTGGGGGTCAGGGTGGGCTACACCTTC.

The table lists this clonotype with a few counts. The J gene is TRBJ2-3, the V gene TRBV5-1, with 11 bases that match TRBD2. Trimming took 5 bases from V and 2 from J; bases not matched to a gene: 13. The CDR3 runs 18 residues. Germline CDR1 is SGHRS and CDR2 is YFSETQ. The chain's CDR3 is CASRRGLAAQSYTDTQYF. CDR3 sequence (DNA): TGCGCCAGCAGAAGGGGACTAGCGGCGCAGTCTTACACAGATACGCAGTATTTT.

This clonotype has ten or more counts. The rearrangement uses TRBV19 and TRBJ1-2, with D unresolved. Trimming took 5 bases from V and 2 from J, leaving 12 bases between them. This CDR3 comprises 14 residues. CDR1 and CDR2 from the germline V gene are LNHDA and SQIVND (reference sequence). CDR3 in DNA: TGTGCCAGTAGTGCAACGACGGAGAACTATGGCTACACCTTC. Its protein is CASSATTENYGYTF.

The chain has TRBV15 and TRBJ1-1; 7 bases align to TRBD1. The CDR3 runs to 16 residues. After removal of 1 base from V and 0 bases from J, the junction contained 5 bases not matched to a gene. Germline CDR1 reads LNHNV; CDR2 reads YYDKDF (reference sequence). The CDR3 spells CATSRGHRGLNTEAFF. In nucleotides, the CDR3 is TGTGCCACCAGCAGAGGTCACAGGGGATTGAACACTGAAGCTTTCTTT.

The gene calls are TRBV7-3 and TRBJ2-5; a weak D match, TRBD2 (6 bases). The V end was cut by 0 bases, the J end by 7 bases, with 12 bases between. Germline-derived CDR1 and CDR2 are SGHTA and FQGTGA. The CDR3 contains 14 residues. As DNA, the CDR3 is TGTGCCAGCAGCTTAACCGGCCCCGGGGGGACCCAGTACTTC. It is translated as CASSLTGPGGTQYF.

The CDR3 DNA reads as TGCAGCGCCCTGTCCCCAGGGGGTGGTAACTATGGCTACACCTTC. Translating gives CSALSPGGGNYGYTF. V usage is TRBV29-1 and J usage is TRBJ1-2; 7 nucleotides match TRBD1. The germline V gene has CDR1 SQVTM and CDR2 ANQGSEA. The CDR3 loop spans 15 amino acids. Trimming took 7 bases from V and 1 from J; bases not matched to a gene: 12.

The V and J genes are TRBV10-3 and TRBJ2-2; 15 nucleotides align to TRBD2. The ends lost 5 bases at V and 6 bases at J; junction bases unmatched: 4. Germline V gene sequence: CDR1 ENHRY, CDR2 SYGVKD. This CDR3 region has 16 residues. The CDR3 DNA reads TGTGCCATCAGTCGACGGACTAGCGGGGGGGCCGGGGAGCTGTTTTTT. Translating gives CAISRRTSGGAGELFF.

This CDR3 reads CASAPAEQSLTTYEQYV. The CDR3 DNA follows: TGTGCCAGCGCCCCGGCCGAACAGTCCTTAACCACCTACGAGCAGTACGTC. This sequence joins TRBV2 and TRBJ2-7; D gene uncertain. The CDR3 loop spans 17 amino acids. Germline V gives CDR1 SNHLY, CDR2 FYNNEI. V was trimmed by 8 bases and J by 2 bases, leaving 25 bases between them.

The table lists this clonotype with many counts. The CDR3 loop reads CSANEGGRGYGYTF. CDR3 nucleotides: TGCAGTGCTAACGAGGGGGGGCGAGGCTATGGCTACACCTTC. The chain has TRBV20-1 and TRBJ1-2, with TRBD1 as a possible D gene (6 bases). The CDR3 length is 14 residues. With 4 bases removed from V and 4 bases from J, the gap between germline ends came to 16 bases. CDR1 and CDR2 (germline): DFQATT, SNEGSKA (reference sequence).

As to this clonotype: Germline and junction disagree at one end, which may indicate a read error. The rearrangement uses TRBV6-5 and TRBJ1-2; possibly TRBD1 for D (5 bases). The V gene's germline CDR1 is MNHEY and CDR2 SVGAGI. The CDR3 sequence is 13 residues long. The DNA for the CDR3 is TGTGCCAGCAGATACGGGGCAGCCTATGGCAACACCTTC. The encoded protein is CASRYGAAYGNTF.

This chain connects TRBV6-7 to TRBJ2-1; 10 positions agree with TRBD2. TRBV6-7 carries the ORF label, with uncertain function. After removal of 6 bases from V and 7 bases from J, the junction contained 12 bases not matched to a gene. This CDR3 has 16 residues. The CDR3 region has the DNA TGTGCCAGCAGCAGCCAAGCGGGAGGGATCGGGAATGAGCAGTTCTTC. Protein: CASSSQAGGIGNEQFF.

This clonotype was observed many times. The J gene is TRBJ1-1, the V gene TRBV19; perhaps TRBD1 as D (5 bases). The CDR3 consists of 16 residues. Germline V gene sequence: CDR1 LNHDA, CDR2 SQIVND (reference sequence). Trimming stripped 4 bases from V and 2 bases from J, with 17 bases between. CDR3 loop: CASSRLQGEGNTEAFF. DNA of the CDR3: TGTGCCAGTAGTAGACTTCAGGGTGAGGGCAACACTGAAGCTTTCTTT.

This chain connects TRBV5-1 to TRBJ2-3; D gene uncertain. There are 12 residues in the CDR3. Looked up from germline, CDR1 is SGHRS and CDR2 is YFSETQ. Trimming took 2 bases from V and 4 from J, leaving 5 bases between them. The CDR3 sequence: CASSFNSDTQYF. The CDR3 bases are TGCGCCAGCAGCTTTAATTCAGATACGCAGTATTTT. The full variable domain, with the rest looked up from reference TRBV5-1 and TRBJ2-3, is KAGVTQTPRYLIKTRGQQVTLSCSPISGHRSVSWYQQTPGQGLQFLFEYFSETQRNKGNFPGRFSGRQFSNSRSEMNVSTLELGDSALYLCASSFNSDTQYFGPGTRLTVL.

The chain uses TRBV5-4 and TRBJ1-5; 9 nucleotides match TRBD1. The V segment lost 3 bases and the J segment 7 bases; nucleotides outside the gene matches: 8. CDR3 length: 15 amino acids. Germline V gene sequence: CDR1 SGHNT, CDR2 YYREEE (reference sequence). The CDR3 coding sequence is TGTGCCAGCAGCTGGGCGGGACAGGGTAACCAGCCCCAGCATTTT. Its protein is CASSWAGQGNQPQHF.